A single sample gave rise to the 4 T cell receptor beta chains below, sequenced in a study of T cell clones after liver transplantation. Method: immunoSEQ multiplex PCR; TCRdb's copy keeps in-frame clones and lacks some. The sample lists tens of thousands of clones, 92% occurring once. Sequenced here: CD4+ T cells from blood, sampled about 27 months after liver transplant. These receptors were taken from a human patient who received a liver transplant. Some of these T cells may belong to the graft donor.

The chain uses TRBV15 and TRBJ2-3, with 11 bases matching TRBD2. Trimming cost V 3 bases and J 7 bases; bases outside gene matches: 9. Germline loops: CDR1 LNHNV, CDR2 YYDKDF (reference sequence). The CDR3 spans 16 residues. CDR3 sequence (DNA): TGTGCCACCAGCAGCCTCGGGACTAGCGGTTTGTATACGCAGTATTTT. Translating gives CATSSLGTSGLYTQYF.

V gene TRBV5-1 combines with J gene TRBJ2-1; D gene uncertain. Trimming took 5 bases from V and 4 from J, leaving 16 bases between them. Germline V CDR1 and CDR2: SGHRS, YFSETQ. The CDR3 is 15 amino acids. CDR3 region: CASRPLGPNYNEQFF. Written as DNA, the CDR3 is TGCGCCAGCAGACCTCTAGGGCCAAATTACAATGAGCAGTTCTTC.

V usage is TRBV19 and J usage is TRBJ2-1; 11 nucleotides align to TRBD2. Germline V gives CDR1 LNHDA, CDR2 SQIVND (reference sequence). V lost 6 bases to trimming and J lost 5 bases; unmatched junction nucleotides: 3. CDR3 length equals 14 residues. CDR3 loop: CASRPGLADNEQFF. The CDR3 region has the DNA TGTGCCAGTAGGCCGGGACTAGCGGACAATGAGCAGTTCTTC.

Written as DNA, the CDR3 is TGTGCCAGCAGCTTAGATCCCCGGGGTCCTAGCGGAAACACCGGGGAGCTGTTTTTT. It encodes CASSLDPRGPSGNTGELFF. The V gene is TRBV11-2, the J gene TRBJ2-2, with 7 nucleotides matching TRBD2. Per germline, CDR1 SGHAT and CDR2 FQNNGV. This CDR3 spans 19 amino acids. After removal of 0 bases from V and 2 bases from J, the junction contained 12 bases not matched to a gene.